The rows below give T cell receptor beta chains drawn from one sample of a study of shared clonotypes between healthy human individuals. Profiled with immunoSEQ multiplex PCR; TCRdb holds only in-frame clones, not every one. The sample includes some 2,000,000 clones, 95% of them seen just once. The sequenced material came from naive CD4+ T cells sorted from blood. The receptors originated from a man aged 18 to 30 in good health. Both conserved end residues are part of each CDR3. The D gene is left open where the match is weak.

j_call v_call d_call cdr3_nt cdr3_aa
TRBJ2-2 TRBV11-2 TRBD2 TGTGCCAGCAGTATCCGCGGGGGTCTCGGCACCGGGGAGCTGTTTTTT CASSIRGGLGTGELFF
TRBJ2-7 TRBV27 NA TGTGCCAGCAGGGGAAGAGTCGAGCAGTACTTC CASRGRVEQYF
TRBJ1-2 TRBV7-6 TRBD1 TGTGCCAGCAGCTTAGGACAGACAGGGGGCGCGAATAACTATGGCTACACCTTC CASSLGQTGGANNYGYTF
TRBJ2-5 TRBV5-1 NA TGCGCCAGCAAGGGGGGGGACCAAGAGACCCAGTACTTC CASKGGDQETQYF
TRBJ1-2 TRBV30 TRBD1 TGTGCCTGGGCGACAGGGGGCGACTATGGCTACACCTTC CAWATGGDYGYTF
TRBJ2-5 TRBV5-1 TRBD2 TGCGCCAGCAGCTTTTCCAGGGAGGGAGAGACCCAGTACTTC CASSFSREGETQYF
TRBJ2-5 TRBV7-2 NA TGTGCCAGCAGCGAGGGGGGGTCTTTTCCAGAGACCCAGTACTTC CASSEGGSFPETQYF
TRBJ2-7 TRBV6-5 TRBD1 TGTGCCAGCAGGCGGGGACAGGCTTCCTACGAGCAGTACTTC CASRRGQASYEQYF
TRBJ1-6 TRBV18 NA TGTGCCAGCTCCCCCGGGCCCCCCTCGATCAATTCACCCCTCCACTTT CASSPGPPSINSPLHF
TRBJ1-3 TRBV5-1 NA TGCGCCAGCAGCTTGGAGGACAGCTCTGGAAACACCATATATTTT CASSLEDSSGNTIYF
TRBJ2-7 TRBV6-5 NA TGTGCCAGCAGTTACTCCGGACAGAGCTCTTACGAGCAGTACTTC CASSYSGQSSYEQYF